Reported below is one TCR beta chain. Original data processing: Estimation of nucleated cell counts was performed using reference gene primer amplification. Assay used: immunoSEQ multiplex PCR; TCRdb lists only in-frame clones, some missing. That table supplies the V and J calls and clone size; D and trimming were determined from the DNA. The table lists about 490,000 clones, 70% to 90% of them singletons. These data originate in a study of blood T cell repertoires in COVID-19. Overall study: Samples of COVID-19 (acute and convalescent) were obtained from the United States, Italy and Spain. T cells, B-cell-depleted T cells, or PBMCs supplied cDNA or gDNA.

The CDR3 extends over 16 amino acids. Trimming cost V 3 bases and J 4 bases, with 18 bases left between them. CDR1 is SGHDT and CDR2 is YYEEEE in the germline V gene. The TCR was taken from a human donor in a cohort sampled during active COVID-19. The chain employs TRBV5-6 and TRBJ2-3; D possibly corresponds to TRBD2 (6 bases). The sequenced sample consisted of peripheral blood. CDR3 in amino acids: CASSSRFRESPDTQYF. The DNA for the CDR3 is TGTGCCAGCAGCTCAAGGTTCCGGGAGAGCCCAGATACGCAGTATTTT.